One sample yielded the 25 T cell receptor beta chains listed below, sequenced in a study of blood T cell repertoires in COVID-19. Libraries were prepared by immunoSEQ multiplex PCR; TCRdb keeps only in-frame clonotypes and omits some of them. The sample lists approximately 200,000 clones, 70% to 90% seen once, with 10% to 11% in the top ten. Specimen: PBMCs or T cells enriched from blood (not recorded which). The receptors shown here come from a man aged 25-45 years who had recovered from COVID-19.

This clone was picked up a small number of times. The rearrangement links TRBV11-3 to TRBJ2-1, with D possibly matching TRBD2 (7 bases). The CDR3 is 15 residues long. Germline CDR1 reads SGHNT; CDR2 reads YENEEA. V was trimmed by 0 bases and J by 6 bases, leaving 12 bases between them. The chain's CDR3 is CASSLDGAGANEQFF. Written as DNA, the CDR3 is TGTGCCAGCAGCTTAGATGGGGCGGGGGCCAATGAGCAGTTCTTC.

This clone was counted once. J is TRBJ2-7 and V is TRBV7-2; perhaps TRBD2 as D (5 bases). The V gene's germline CDR1 is SGHTA and CDR2 FQGNSA. CDR3 length: 15 residues. Trimming removed 2 bases at V and 3 bases at J, with 14 bases between. CDR3 sequence reads: CASSLTVARFYEQYF. The CDR3 DNA reads TGTGCCAGCAGCTTAACGGTAGCGAGATTCTACGAGCAGTACTTC. The whole variable domain, remainder taken from reference TRBV7-2 and TRBJ2-7, is GAGVSQSPSNKVTEKGKDVELRCDPISGHTALYWYRQSLGQGLEFLIYFQGNSAPDKSGLPSDRFSAERTGGSVSTLTIQRTQQEDSAVYLCASSLTVARFYEQYFGPGTRLTVT.

This sequence joins TRBV10-1 and TRBJ1-5; 8 positions match TRBD1. Germline CDR1 reads WNHNN; CDR2 reads SYGVQD (reference sequence). V lost 2 bases, J lost 6 bases, and 3 bases stayed unmatched. This CDR3 region has 14 residues. The CDR3 sequence is CASSEGTGGQPQHF. CDR3 DNA: TGCGCCAGCAGTGAGGGAACAGGGGGTCAGCCCCAGCATTTT.

The chain links TRBV30 to TRBJ2-2; D perhaps matches TRBD2 (5 bases). With 2 bases removed from V and 4 bases from J, the gap between germline ends came to 5 bases. This CDR3 has 12 residues. Germline assignment: CDR1 GTSNPN and CDR2 SVGIG (reference sequence). The DNA for the CDR3 is TGTGCCTGGAGTAGCGGCACCGGGGAGCTGTTTTTT. Its protein product is CAWSSGTGELFF.

The CDR3 nucleotides read TGCGCCAGCAGCCAAGATCCTGCTATCACCGGGGAGCTGTTTTTT. It yields the protein CASSQDPAITGELFF. The genes are TRBV4-3 and TRBJ2-2; no firm D call. V lost 0 bases, J lost 4 bases, and 9 bases lay in between. The CDR3 sequence is 15 residues long. Germline V CDR1 and CDR2: LGHNA, YSLEER.

This chain links TRBV12-3 or TRBV12-4 with TRBJ1-1, with D unclear. Trimming cost V 6 bases and J 1 base, with 9 bases left between them. CDR3 length equals 13 residues. In DNA, the CDR3 is TGTGCCAGCAGGTCGTCGCGGAACACTGAAGCTTTCTTT. Its translation is CASRSSRNTEAFF.

The V gene is TRBV6-5, the J gene TRBJ2-5; tentative D call: TRBD2 (5 bases). The V end was cut by 6 bases, the J end by 3 bases, with 14 bases between. Per germline, CDR1 MNHEY and CDR2 SVGAGI. The CDR3 has 14 amino acids. The CDR3 region is CASRKTGLEETQYF. DNA for the CDR3: TGTGCCAGCAGAAAGACCGGACTTGAAGAGACCCAGTACTTC.

The chain employs TRBV10-3 and TRBJ1-1; the match to TRBD1 covers 7 bases. The trim removed 6 bases at V and 8 bases at J, leaving 21 bases unmatched. Germline assignment: CDR1 ENHRY and CDR2 SYGVKD. CDR3 length: 17 amino acids. CDR3 DNA: TGTGCCATCAGGAATCGACAGGGAGAGTCCAGAAGCGCCGAAGCTTTCTTT. It translates to CAIRNRQGESRSAEAFF.

This clone was counted many times. The genes are TRBV5-6 and TRBJ2-5, with D tentatively TRBD2 (6 bases). Per the germline V gene, CDR1 is SGHDT and CDR2 is YYEEEE. Trimming left V 6 bases short and J 1 base short, with 16 bases between. The CDR3 extends over 15 amino acids. The CDR3 spells CASIGLRAGQETQYF. The CDR3 nucleotides read TGTGCCAGCATCGGTCTACGAGCGGGCCAAGAGACCCAGTACTTC.

The J gene is TRBJ1-2, the V gene TRBV5-5; 11 nucleotides agree with TRBD1. The J segment lost 6 bases and the V segment lost 0 bases, leaving 7 bases of the junction unmatched. The CDR3 loop spans 16 amino acids. CDR1 SGHKS and CDR2 YYEKEE come from the germline V gene (reference sequence). The CDR3: CASSLAFGTGGNGYTF. CDR3 coding DNA: TGTGCCAGCAGCTTGGCCTTTGGGACAGGGGGGAATGGCTACACCTTC.

The chain combines TRBV12-3 or TRBV12-4 with TRBJ2-7; 9 positions match TRBD1. The CDR3 has 13 residues. Unmatched junction bases numbered 7, after V lost 8 bases and J lost 5 bases. In DNA, the CDR3 is TGTGCCAGCGGGGACAGGGTTTCCAACGAGCAGTACTTC. Amino acids: CASGDRVSNEQYF.

The rearrangement joins TRBV6-5 to TRBJ2-7; TRBD1 might be the D (5 bases). The CDR3 spans 12 residues. Trimming removed 10 bases from V and 2 bases from J, with 12 bases in between. Germline V gives CDR1 MNHEY, CDR2 SVGAGI. The CDR3 bases are TGTGCCACCCAGGGTTGGGCCTACGAGCAGTACTTC. This encodes CATQGWAYEQYF.

In this sample, this clone turned up once. The gene calls are TRBV30 and TRBJ2-1, with D tentatively TRBD2 (5 bases). Germline V CDR1 and CDR2: GTSNPN, SVGIG (reference sequence). V was pared by 7 bases and J by 7 bases, with 17 bases between. This CDR3 contains 13 residues. Here the CDR3 reads CALVRESRNEQFF. In nucleotides, the CDR3 is TGTGCCTTGGTTCGGGAATCAAGGAATGAGCAGTTCTTC.

This clone was counted a few times. The chain employs TRBV2 and TRBJ2-7; D uncertain. The CDR3 consists of 12 residues. Germline CDR1 SNHLY, CDR2 FYNNEI. V lost 4 bases and J lost 3, with 7 bases in between. Here the CDR3 DNA reads TGTGCCAGCAGTGGGCCGGGCTACGAGCAGTACTTC. Amino acid sequence: CASSGPGYEQYF.

The J gene is TRBJ1-1, the V gene TRBV4-2; TRBD1 aligns across 8 bases. The CDR3 sequence is 15 residues long. Germline V gene sequence: CDR1 LGHNA, CDR2 YNFKEQ. Trimming cost V 3 bases and J 7 bases; bases outside gene matches: 10. CDR3 DNA: TGTGCCAGCAGCCAGATGACAGGGGTATCGGGTGAAGCTTTCTTT. This codes for CASSQMTGVSGEAFF.

The V and J genes are TRBV7-9 and TRBJ2-1, with 12 positions matching TRBD2. Germline CDR1 and CDR2: SEHNR and FQNEAQ (reference sequence). V lost 0 bases to trimming and J lost 6 bases; unmatched junction nucleotides: 3. The CDR3 runs to 16 residues. CDR3 sequence: CASSLARLAGANEQFF. Written as DNA, the CDR3 is TGTGCCAGCAGCTTAGCCCGACTAGCGGGGGCCAATGAGCAGTTCTTC.

The genes are TRBV28 and TRBJ2-7; D uncertain. Germline V gene data show CDR1 as MDHEN and CDR2 as SYDVKM. The CDR3 is 12 residues long. The V gene lost 3 bases and the J gene lost 4 bases, with 7 bases spanning the gap. The CDR3 sequence: CASSLESYEQYF. DNA of the CDR3: TGTGCCAGCAGTTTGGAGAGTTACGAGCAGTACTTC.

The chain uses TRBV11-2 and TRBJ2-5; D remains unclear. This CDR3 has 15 amino acids. Germline CDR1 SGHAT, CDR2 FQNNGV. V lost 5 bases and J 0 bases, leaving 13 bases between the germline ends. The CDR3 spells CASSLAFGYQETQYF. DNA of the CDR3: TGTGCCAGCAGCCTCGCCTTCGGGTACCAAGAGACCCAGTACTTC.

The chain recombines TRBV4-1 with TRBJ2-7, with 11 bases aligning to TRBD2. Germline V gene sequence: CDR1 MGHRA, CDR2 YSYEKL. The CDR3 consists of 19 residues. J was trimmed by 0 bases and V by 4 bases; bases with no gene match: 14. The CDR3 nucleotides read TGCGCCAGCAGCCTGAGGCTTCTAGCGGGAGGCACCTCCTCCTACGAGCAGTACTTC. It specifies CASSLRLLAGGTSSYEQYF.

This rearrangement joins TRBV12-3 or TRBV12-4 to TRBJ1-2; D may be TRBD1 (6 bases). The germline V and J ends were trimmed by 6 bases and 1 base, with 9 bases remaining between them. The CDR3 extends over 13 amino acids. CDR3 amino acids: CASRPDSNYGYTF. The CDR3, as DNA: TGTGCCAGCAGACCGGACAGTAACTATGGCTACACCTTC.

The chain combines TRBV7-9 with TRBJ1-3; tentatively, D is TRBD1 (6 bases). Germline loops: CDR1 SEHNR, CDR2 FQNEAQ (reference sequence). The CDR3 is 15 amino acids. V was pared by 5 bases and J by 0 bases, with 11 bases between. The DNA of the CDR3 is TGTGCCAGCAGCCCAAGGACAGTCTCTGGAAACACCATATATTTT. Amino acids: CASSPRTVSGNTIYF.

This clone was found a few times. Other DNA sequences from this sample encode an identical CDR3 as well. In DNA form, the CDR3 reads TGTGCCTGGAGCCAGGGTACCTATGGCTACACCTTC. Protein: CAWSQGTYGYTF. V gene TRBV30 combines with J gene TRBJ1-2; perhaps TRBD1 as D (5 bases). CDR1 is GTSNPN, CDR2 SVGIG, per germline (reference sequence). V lost 3 bases, J lost 4 bases, and 9 bases lay in between. The CDR3 is made up of 12 amino acids. The full variable domain, with the rest looked up from reference TRBV30 and TRBJ1-2, is SQTIHQWPATLVQPVGSPLSLECTVEGTSNPNLYWYRQAAGRGLQLLFYSVGIGQISSEVPQNLSASRPQDRQFILSSKKLLLSDSGFYLCAWSQGTYGYTFGSGTRLTVV.

To note about this clone: A junction boundary mismatches the germline segment, possibly from a read error. The CDR3 region has the DNA TGTGCCAGCAGTTTATCGGGACTAGCGGGAGAGTTCGACTTC. Translated: CASSLSGLAGEFDF. This chain connects TRBV27 to TRBJ2-7, with 14 bases identical to TRBD2. Germline-derived CDR1 and CDR2 are MNHEY and SMNVEV (reference sequence). The CDR3 length is 14 residues.

V is TRBV10-2 and J is TRBJ2-3; D is unclear. The germline V gene encodes CDR1 WSHSY and CDR2 SAAADI. Trimming stripped 0 bases from V and 11 bases from J, with 12 bases between. The CDR3 is 13 amino acids. This chain's CDR3 is CASSESMVQRQYF. As DNA, the CDR3 is TGCGCCAGCAGTGAGTCGATGGTGCAGCGGCAGTATTTT.

The chain carries TRBV6-5 and TRBJ1-5, with 10 bases matching TRBD1. This CDR3 spans 15 amino acids. The ends lost 6 bases at V and 5 bases at J; junction bases unmatched: 7. Germline loops: CDR1 MNHEY, CDR2 SVGAGI. The CDR3: CASRRQGAQDQPQHF. CDR3 in DNA: TGTGCCAGCAGGAGACAGGGGGCGCAGGATCAGCCCCAGCATTTT.